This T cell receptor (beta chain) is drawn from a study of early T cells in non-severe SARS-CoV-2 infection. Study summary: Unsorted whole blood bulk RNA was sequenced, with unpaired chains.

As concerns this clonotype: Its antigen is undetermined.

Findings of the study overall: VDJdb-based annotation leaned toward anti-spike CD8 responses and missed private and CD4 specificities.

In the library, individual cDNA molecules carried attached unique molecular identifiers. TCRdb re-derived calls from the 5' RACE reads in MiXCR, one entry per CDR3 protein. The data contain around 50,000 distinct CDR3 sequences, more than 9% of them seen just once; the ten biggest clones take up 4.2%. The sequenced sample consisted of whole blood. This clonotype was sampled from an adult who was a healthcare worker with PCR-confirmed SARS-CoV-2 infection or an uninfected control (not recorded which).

The CDR3 spells CASSLDRELANEKLFF. The DNA for the CDR3 is TGTGCCAGCAGCTTGGACAGGGAGTTAGCTAATGAAAAACTGTTTTTT. The chain couples TRBV5-4 to TRBJ1-4, with D perhaps TRBD1 (6 bases). Germline V gives CDR1 SGHNT, CDR2 YYREEE (reference sequence). Trimming removed 0 bases at V and 3 bases at J, with 12 bases between. This CDR3 comprises 16 residues.